The 31 T cell receptor beta chains presented below share a single source sample, sequenced in a study of cytomegalovirus exposure and HLA in healthy donors. PCR amplification relied on 60 Vbeta primers (plus 13 Jbeta primers). Libraries were prepared by immunoSEQ multiplex PCR; TCRdb keeps only in-frame clonotypes and omits some of them. The sample has 180,000 or so clones, about three quarters seen once; the top ten hold roughly 1.4%. Source material: PBMCs. The source of these receptors is a man aged 18 to 35 in good health and CMV-seronegative.

This clone was observed a handful of times. The CDR3: CASSRHREEGYEQYF. CDR3 in DNA: TGTGCCAGCAGCCGACATCGCGAGGAGGGCTACGAGCAGTACTTC. This chain joins TRBV5-4 and TRBJ2-7; the D gene is possibly TRBD2 (6 bases). The CDR3 sequence is 15 residues long. Trimming took off 4 bases at V and 3 bases at J, with 17 bases between the two ends. The germline CDR1 and CDR2 sequences are SGHNT and YYREEE (reference sequence).

In this sample, this clone turned up a few times. The same CDR3 is also encoded by other DNA sequences in this sample. The chain couples TRBV7-6 to TRBJ2-1; 8 bases are shared with TRBD1. The CDR3 is made up of 15 amino acids. The V gene end was trimmed by 4 bases and the J gene end by 0 bases; junction bases not matched to a gene: 2. Germline V gene lookup returns CDR1 SGHVS and CDR2 FNYEAQ. CDR3 amino acids: CASSSTGVSYNEQFF. In DNA, the CDR3 is TGTGCCAGCAGCTCGACAGGGGTCTCCTACAATGAGCAGTTCTTC.

The chain's CDR3 is CASGRDLLSGSYNEQFF. In DNA form, the CDR3 reads TGTGCCAGCGGCCGGGACTTGCTCTCTGGCTCCTACAATGAGCAGTTCTTC. The chain uses TRBV2 and TRBJ2-1, with TRBD2 as a possible D gene (6 bases). Germline CDR1 is SNHLY and CDR2 is FYNNEI. The CDR3 length is 17 residues. The V gene lost 8 bases and the J gene lost 0 bases, with 20 bases spanning the gap.

CDR3 amino acids: CASSPTRFFRDPNTEAFF. CDR3 bases: TGTGCCAGCAGCCCCACCCGATTTTTCCGGGATCCGAACACTGAAGCTTTCTTT. The chain combines TRBV14 with TRBJ1-1, with D unclear. CDR1 is SGHDN and CDR2 is FVKESK in the germline V gene. The CDR3 runs to 18 residues. Trimming cost V 4 bases and J 1 base, with 22 bases left between them.

This clone was observed a few times. The rearrangement links TRBV11-1 to TRBJ2-5; 11 bases map to TRBD2. The CDR3 runs 15 residues. Germline CDR1 SGHAT, CDR2 FQDESV (reference sequence). V gave up 5 bases and J gave up 0 bases; unmatched junction bases: 2. The CDR3 reads CASSTSGGYQETQYF. The CDR3 bases are TGTGCCAGCAGCACTAGCGGGGGCTACCAAGAGACCCAGTACTTC.

The chain has TRBV29-1 and TRBJ2-2; a weak D match, TRBD1 (6 bases). The germline V and J ends were trimmed by 7 bases and 5 bases, with 20 bases remaining between them. The germline V gene encodes CDR1 SQVTM and CDR2 ANQGSEA. This CDR3 comprises 15 residues. This CDR3 reads CSAEVGQKTTGELFF. DNA for the CDR3: TGCAGCGCAGAGGTCGGACAGAAGACGACCGGGGAGCTGTTTTTT.

The chain couples TRBV5-4 to TRBJ2-1, with D unresolved. The CDR3 spans 13 residues. Germline V lookup: CDR1 SGHNT, CDR2 YYREEE (reference sequence). V was pared by 0 bases and J by 10 bases, with 11 bases between. The CDR3 sequence: CASSLDGSEEQFF. CDR3 nucleotide sequence: TGTGCCAGCAGCTTGGATGGAAGCGAGGAGCAGTTCTTC.

The chain carries TRBV2 and TRBJ1-2; D may be TRBD1 (5 bases). The CDR3 totals 13 residues. Germline CDR1 is SNHLY and CDR2 is FYNNEI. V was cut by 6 bases and J by 8 bases, with 16 bases left in between. This CDR3 reads CASRSGQGGGYTF. The DNA for the CDR3 is TGTGCCAGCAGATCAGGGCAGGGAGGAGGCTACACCTTC.

The chain has TRBV6-1 and TRBJ1-2; D ambiguous. This CDR3 spans 15 amino acids. Trimming shortened V by 4 bases and J by 1 base, and 13 bases separated the two germline ends. Per the germline V gene, CDR1 is MNHNS and CDR2 is SASEGT. This CDR3 is CASSVHQVVNYGYTF. CDR3 DNA sequence: TGTGCCAGCAGTGTTCACCAGGTCGTTAACTATGGCTACACCTTC.

This chain connects TRBV15 to TRBJ2-3, with 12 bases aligning to TRBD1. This CDR3 has 16 amino acids. Germline CDR1 LNHNV, CDR2 YYDKDF (reference sequence). Unmatched junction bases numbered 11, after V lost 3 bases and J lost 10 bases. CDR3 sequence: CATSRGQGAQGQSQYF. The CDR3 DNA sequence: TGTGCCACCAGCAGGGGACAGGGGGCGCAAGGGCAATCGCAGTATTTT.

This clone is a singleton in its sample. The chain couples TRBV11-2 to TRBJ2-7, with D uncertain. V shed 3 bases and J shed 3 bases, with 6 bases lying between them. This CDR3 spans 12 amino acids. Germline V lookup: CDR1 SGHAT, CDR2 FQNNGV. The CDR3 DNA reads as TGTGCCAGCAGCTTTCGACACTACGAGCAGTACTTC. Protein product: CASSFRHYEQYF.

The chain joins TRBV15 to TRBJ1-4, with D possibly matching TRBD1 (5 bases). Deletions cut 0 bases from V and 7 bases from J, with 9 bases between. This CDR3 is built from 14 residues. Looked up from germline, CDR1 is LNHNV and CDR2 is YYDKDF (reference sequence). The CDR3 spells CATSRDIGGEKLFF. The CDR3 DNA reads TGTGCCACCAGCAGAGATATCGGGGGTGAAAAACTGTTTTTT.

The J gene is TRBJ1-1, the V gene TRBV5-6; D remains ambiguous. Between the trimmed V and J ends, which lost 3 bases and 2 bases, there was a span of 8 bases. Germline V gene data show CDR1 as SGHDT and CDR2 as YYEEEE. The CDR3 runs 13 residues. The chain's CDR3 is CASSWRGNTEAFF. CDR3 nucleotide sequence: TGTGCCAGCAGCTGGCGGGGTAACACTGAAGCTTTCTTT.

V usage is TRBV6-5 and J usage is TRBJ2-7, with TRBD1 matching over 8 bases. CDR3 length: 14 amino acids. J gave up 1 base and V 6 bases, and 5 bases lay outside the gene matches. Germline V gene lookup returns CDR1 MNHEY and CDR2 SVGAGI. As DNA, the CDR3 is TGTGCCAGCAGCCCCGGGACAGGTTCCTACGAGCAGTACTTC. Translating gives CASSPGTGSYEQYF.

This clone was seen only a few times. This sequence joins TRBV7-8 and TRBJ2-4; D may be TRBD2 (5 bases). The CDR3 has 13 amino acids. The germline V gene has CDR1 SGHVS and CDR2 FQNEAQ. V lost 5 bases and J 5 bases, leaving 10 bases between the germline ends. CDR3 sequence: CASSRTSQNIQYF. CDR3 coding DNA: TGTGCCAGCAGCCGTACTAGTCAAAACATTCAGTACTTC.

The chain employs TRBV5-1 and TRBJ2-6; 8 bases fit TRBD1. There are 18 residues in the CDR3. The ends lost 3 bases at V and 0 bases at J; junction bases unmatched: 8. The germline V gene encodes CDR1 SGHRS and CDR2 YFSETQ. The DNA for the CDR3 is TGCGCCAGCAGCTCTGCCGGAACAGGGGGCTCTGGGGCCAACGTCCTGACTTTC. This encodes CASSSAGTGGSGANVLTF. Variable domain in full (rest from reference TRBV5-1 and TRBJ2-6): KAGVTQTPRYLIKTRGQQVTLSCSPISGHRSVSWYQQTPGQGLQFLFEYFSETQRNKGNFPGRFSGRQFSNSRSEMNVSTLELGDSALYLCASSSAGTGGSGANVLTFGAGSRLTVL.

V gene TRBV6-6 combines with J gene TRBJ1-2, with unresolved D. CDR3 length: 14 residues. V lost 5 bases and J lost 0, with 10 bases in between. CDR1 MNHNY and CDR2 SVGAGI come from the germline V gene (reference sequence). The CDR3 coding sequence is TGTGCCAGCAGTCTGGACGGGACTAACTATGGCTACACCTTC. This gives the protein CASSLDGTNYGYTF.

There are a few counts of this clone. This chain joins TRBV4-2 and TRBJ1-2, with a weak D call TRBD1 (6 bases). CDR1 and CDR2 from the germline V gene are LGHNA and YNFKEQ. With 0 bases removed from V and 2 bases from J, the gap between germline ends came to 25 bases. The CDR3 is 20 amino acids. CDR3 sequence reads: CASSQDIRGRVGQTNYGYTF. The CDR3 region has the DNA TGTGCCAGCAGCCAAGATATAAGGGGGAGGGTCGGTCAAACCAACTATGGCTACACCTTC.

The chain employs TRBV4-3 and TRBJ2-1, with 7 bases matching TRBD1. V trimming: 4 bases; J trimming: 15 bases; junction bases outside the gene matches: 15. The germline V gene has CDR1 LGHNA and CDR2 YSLEER. The CDR3 has 14 residues. CDR3 protein: CASSPLRGPGERFF. CDR3 nucleotide sequence: TGCGCCAGCAGCCCACTGAGGGGGCCGGGTGAGAGGTTCTTC.

The chain employs TRBV29-1 and TRBJ1-1; D gene ambiguous. Germline CDR1 is SQVTM and CDR2 is ANQGSEA. This CDR3 region has 12 residues. V was clipped by 6 bases and J by 1 base, with 9 bases between them. The CDR3 DNA follows: TGCAGCGTGATCACTAGGAACACTGAAGCTTTCTTT. Protein product: CSVITRNTEAFF. The variable domain in full, completed from reference TRBV29-1 and TRBJ1-1, reads SAVISQKPSRDICQRGTSLTIQCQVDSQVTMMFWYRQQPGQSLTLIATANQGSEATYESGFVIDKFPISRPNLTFSTLTVSNMSPEDSSIYLCSVITRNTEAFFGQGTRLTVV.

J is TRBJ2-3 and V is TRBV2; 10 positions agree with TRBD2. With V trimmed by 7 bases and J by 5 bases, 6 bases remained unmatched. The CDR3 runs to 14 residues. Germline-derived CDR1 and CDR2 are SNHLY and FYNNEI. CDR3: CASTSGLAIDTQYF. The CDR3 DNA reads as TGTGCCAGCACCTCGGGACTAGCGATAGATACGCAGTATTTT.

The gene calls are TRBV7-9 and TRBJ2-1; 11 bases fit TRBD2. Losses at the gene ends were 3 bases for V and 4 bases for J; bases not matched to a gene: 2. The CDR3 runs 15 residues. The germline CDR1 and CDR2 sequences are SEHNR and FQNEAQ (reference sequence). CDR3 sequence reads: CASSLGLAAYNEQFF. Written as DNA, the CDR3 is TGTGCCAGCAGCTTGGGACTAGCGGCTTACAATGAGCAGTTCTTC.

V gene TRBV11-3 combines with J gene TRBJ2-3, with 13 nucleotides matching TRBD2. The junction had 4 bases not matched to a gene; V was cut back by 7 bases and J by 6 bases. The CDR3 runs to 14 residues. Germline CDR1 reads SGHNT; CDR2 reads YENEEA. This chain's CDR3 is CASTATSGRDTQYF. The DNA for the CDR3 is TGTGCCAGCACCGCGACTAGCGGGAGGGATACGCAGTATTTT.

The genes are TRBV7-6 and TRBJ2-7; D is unresolved. This CDR3 has 15 amino acids. The V gene lost 4 bases and the J gene lost 5 bases, with 18 bases spanning the gap. The germline gives CDR1 SGHVS, CDR2 FNYEAQ. The CDR3 spells CASSSLLRGVNEQYF. The CDR3 nucleotides read TGTGCCAGCAGCTCCCTATTACGCGGTGTCAACGAGCAGTACTTC.

In this sample, this clone turned up once. This chain links TRBV7-8 with TRBJ2-7; 7 nucleotides align to TRBD1. The length of the CDR3 is 14 residues. CDR1 is SGHVS, CDR2 FQNEAQ, per germline. The trim removed 7 bases at V and 1 base at J, leaving 7 bases unmatched. This chain's CDR3 is CASTNRDSSYEQYF. The CDR3 DNA follows: TGTGCCAGCACCAACCGGGACAGTTCCTACGAGCAGTACTTC.

V is TRBV2 and J is TRBJ2-2, with D possibly being TRBD1 (6 bases). V lost 10 bases to trimming and J lost 1 base, with 25 bases between them. Germline CDR1 reads SNHLY; CDR2 reads FYNNEI. CDR3 size: 18 residues. In DNA form, the CDR3 reads TGTGCCACCCGTCGGGGCAGGGGCACCAATCTGAACACCGGGGAGCTGTTTTTT. Encoded protein: CATRRGRGTNLNTGELFF.

The V gene is TRBV10-2, the J gene TRBJ2-1, with 14 bases that match TRBD2. J was trimmed by 3 bases and V by 6 bases; bases with no gene match: 1. CDR3 length: 15 amino acids. The germline V gene has CDR1 WSHSY and CDR2 SAAADI. The CDR3 region is CASRTSGGVYNEQFF. DNA of the CDR3: TGCGCCAGCAGGACTAGCGGGGGGGTCTACAATGAGCAGTTCTTC.

J is TRBJ2-3 and V is TRBV30; D gene ambiguous. From germline, CDR1 is GTSNPN and CDR2 SVGIG (reference sequence). The CDR3 runs 13 residues. V gave up 2 bases and J gave up 3 bases, with 9 bases separating them. CDR3 protein: CAWSFPSTDTQYF. CDR3 nucleotides: TGTGCCTGGAGTTTCCCCTCTACAGATACGCAGTATTTT. Based on the CDR3 plus reference TRBV30 and TRBJ2-3, the full variable domain is SQTIHQWPATLVQPVGSPLSLECTVEGTSNPNLYWYRQAAGRGLQLLFYSVGIGQISSEVPQNLSASRPQDRQFILSSKKLLLSDSGFYLCAWSFPSTDTQYFGPGTRLTVL.

This clone was seen more than once but under ten times. The V call is TRBV7-9, the J call TRBJ2-3; 7 bases match TRBD2. V gave up 7 bases and J gave up 3 bases; unmatched junction bases: 7. The germline CDR1 and CDR2 sequences are SEHNR and FQNEAQ (reference sequence). The CDR3 length is 14 residues. The CDR3 bases are TGTGCCAGCACAGGCGGGAGTATAACAGATACGCAGTATTTT. Its protein is CASTGGSITDTQYF.

V is TRBV7-2 and J is TRBJ1-1; D not resolved. Trimming shortened V by 6 bases and J by 4 bases, and 12 bases separated the two germline ends. This CDR3 comprises 13 residues. The germline CDR1 and CDR2 sequences are SGHTA and FQGNSA. For the CDR3, the DNA is TGTGCCAGCAGTCCCGATGACACCACTGAAGCTTTCTTT. Its translation is CASSPDDTTEAFF. The entire variable domain, with the rest obtained from reference TRBV7-2 and TRBJ1-1, is as follows: GAGVSQSPSNKVTEKGKDVELRCDPISGHTALYWYRQSLGQGLEFLIYFQGNSAPDKSGLPSDRFSAERTGGSVSTLTIQRTQQEDSAVYLCASSPDDTTEAFFGQGTRLTVV.

The chain recombines TRBV13 with TRBJ1-2; D is unclear. The germline CDR1 and CDR2 sequences are PRHDT and FYEKMQ (reference sequence). The CDR3 consists of 12 residues. With 0 bases removed from V and 6 bases from J, the gap between germline ends came to 5 bases. The CDR3 loop reads CASSLGPDGYTF. The CDR3 DNA follows: TGTGCCAGCAGCTTAGGGCCGGATGGCTACACCTTC. Variable domain in full (rest from reference TRBV13 and TRBJ1-2): AAGVIQSPRHLIKEKRETATLKCYPIPRHDTVYWYQQGPGQDPQFLISFYEKMQSDKGSIPDRFSAQQFSDYHSELNMSSLELGDSALYFCASSLGPDGYTFGSGTRLTVV.